This T cell receptor beta chain comes out of a study of tumor-infiltrating lymphocytes in primary liver carcinoma. A constant-region primer primed TCR beta cDNA synthesis from about 0.55 ug of total RNA. Amplification in three nested multiplex PCR rounds with slightly modified ARM-PCR gave rise to TCR beta libraries. Each of the first two PCR rounds ran nine to ten cycles with TRBV1-TRBV30 forward and C-beta reverse primers. TCRdb re-called the multiplex PCR reads with MiXCR, one entry per CDR3 protein. The sample consists of approximately 210,000 distinct CDR3 sequences, about 65% of them appearing once. Study outcomes and limitations: For tumor-adjacent and tumor-blood pairs, overlap was less than that seen for tumor region pairs.

V was clipped by 6 bases and J by 10 bases, with 15 bases between them. The germline V gene encodes CDR1 SGHAT and CDR2 FQNNGV. The CDR3 runs 13 residues. Unsorted whole blood yielded blood RNA, and germline DNA was extracted as well. This clonotype occurred many times. As yet, its antigen is unknown. The chain has TRBV11-2 and TRBJ1-4; D is undetermined. The sequenced material came from peripheral blood. The sequence derives from a woman in her sixties or seventies with primary liver carcinoma and hepatitis B virus infection. The CDR3 here is CASRQAVWGKLFF. CDR3 bases: TGTGCCAGCAGACAAGCCGTCTGGGGAAAACTGTTTTTT.